The 29 T cell receptor beta chains reported below all come from one sample, sequenced in a study of T cells and Merkel cell carcinoma outcomes. The assay was immunoSEQ multiplex PCR, and TCRdb's table has in-frame clones only and misses some. The table shows over 2,500 clones, with 95% to 97% occurring only once. The sequenced material came from tumor tissue from Merkel cell carcinoma. The receptors were sampled from a human donor with Merkel cell carcinoma.

Comments on this clone: One end of the junction varies from germline; a read error may be responsible. The rearrangement links TRBV7-7 to TRBJ2-5, with TRBD1 identical over 10 bases. The germline CDR1 and CDR2 sequences are SSHAT and FNYEAQ (reference sequence). This CDR3 is 14 amino acids long. DNA of the CDR3: TGTGCTAGCAGCCCAAGGACAGGGGGAGAGACCCAGTACTTC. Protein: CASSPRTGGETQYF.

The chain employs TRBV7-6 and TRBJ2-5; no definite D call. The ends were cut back, 6 bases at V and 4 bases at J, with 6 bases in the middle. This CDR3 contains 11 residues. CDR1 is SGHVS and CDR2 is FNYEAQ in the germline V gene. CDR3 residues: CASSPGETQYF. CDR3 nucleotide sequence: TGTGCCAGCAGTCCCGGAGAGACCCAGTACTTC.

This chain joins TRBV7-2 and TRBJ2-1, with D possibly TRBD2 on 5 matching bases. The CDR3 is made up of 12 amino acids. Looked up from germline, CDR1 is SGHTA and CDR2 is FQGNSA. The V and J ends lost 5 bases and 9 bases respectively, with 11 bases between them. CDR3 in DNA: TGTGCCAGCAGCCACTTAAGCGGTGAGCAGTTCTTC. Encoded protein: CASSHLSGEQFF.

The table lists this clone with a count of one. An end of the junction differs from the germline gene, which may be a read error. V and J are TRBV7-7 and TRBJ2-2; 12 bases are a match to TRBD2. CDR1 is SSHAT, CDR2 FNYEAQ, per germline (reference sequence). This CDR3 comprises 16 residues. The CDR3 region is CASSSTSGRTAGELFF. The DNA for the CDR3 is TGTGCTAGCAGCTCGACTAGCGGGAGAACGGCCGGGGAGCTGTTTTTT. Drawing the rest from reference TRBV7-7 and TRBJ2-2, the complete variable domain is GAGVSQSPRYKVTKRGQDVTLRCDPISSHATLYWYQQALGQGPEFLTYFNYEAQPDKSGLPSDRFSAERPEGSISTLTIQRTEQRDSAMYRCASSSTSGRTAGELFFGEGSRLTVL.

The rearrangement uses TRBV2 and TRBJ2-5, with D perhaps matching TRBD2 (6 bases). Germline CDR1 is SNHLY and CDR2 is FYNNEI. V lost 4 bases and J lost 4, with 10 bases in between. CDR3 size: 13 residues. CDR3 coding DNA: TGTGCCAGCAGTGTACTAGCCGGAGAGACCCAGTACTTC. This translates into CASSVLAGETQYF.

V gene TRBV28 combines with J gene TRBJ2-1; the D gene is possibly TRBD2 (6 bases). Germline V gives CDR1 MDHEN, CDR2 SYDVKM. V shed 2 bases and J shed 2 bases, with 13 bases lying between them. The CDR3 sequence is 16 residues long. CDR3 residues: CASSLTTSSPYNEQFF. The CDR3 DNA follows: TGTGCCAGCAGTTTAACAACTAGCAGTCCCTACAATGAGCAGTTCTTC.

This clone is a singleton in its sample. V gene TRBV10-2 combines with J gene TRBJ2-5; D uncertain. CDR1 is WSHSY and CDR2 is SAAADI in the germline V gene. Trimming removed 6 bases at V and 5 bases at J, with 10 bases between. The CDR3 sequence is 12 residues long. This chain's CDR3 is CASRVGRETQYF. CDR3 nucleotide sequence: TGCGCCAGCAGGGTGGGTCGGGAGACCCAGTACTTC.

V is TRBV28 and J is TRBJ2-4; possible D gene TRBD2, 6 bases. This CDR3 has 16 residues. Trimming cost V 3 bases and J 1 base, with 13 bases left between them. The germline V gene has CDR1 MDHEN and CDR2 SYDVKM. CDR3 amino acids: CASSFNPRGAKNIQYF. The CDR3 bases are TGTGCCAGCAGTTTCAACCCCCGGGGGGCCAAAAACATTCAGTACTTC.

V is TRBV4-2 and J is TRBJ2-1; D possibly corresponds to TRBD2 (6 bases). V lost 4 bases to trimming and J lost 4 bases, with 17 bases between them. CDR3 length: 16 residues. Germline V gene data show CDR1 as LGHNA and CDR2 as YNFKEQ. As DNA, the CDR3 is TGTGCCAGCAGCCCGGTAAATAGCGGACCATACAATGAGCAGTTCTTC. Translation gives CASSPVNSGPYNEQFF.

The chain employs TRBV5-1 and TRBJ2-3, with TRBD2 matching over 12 bases. J gave up 1 base and V 4 bases, and 7 bases lay outside the gene matches. This CDR3 contains 17 residues. Looked up from germline, CDR1 is SGHRS and CDR2 is YFSETQ. The CDR3 nucleotides read TGCGCCAGCAGCACGGGGACTAGCGGGCGAGGCACAGATACGCAGTATTTT. This gives the protein CASSTGTSGRGTDTQYF.

The V call is TRBV5-1, the J call TRBJ2-7; the match to TRBD2 covers 7 bases. The CDR3 consists of 14 residues. CDR1 and CDR2 (germline): SGHRS, YFSETQ. Trimming took 2 bases from V and 5 from J; bases not matched to a gene: 7. Here the CDR3 DNA reads TGCGCCAGCAGCTTAAGCGGGAACCACCACGAGCAGTACTTC. Its protein product is CASSLSGNHHEQYF.

CDR3 bases: TGTGCCATCAGTGAGGGACTAGCGGGGACAGATACGCAGTATTTT. Translated, it gives CAISEGLAGTDTQYF. The rearrangement uses TRBV10-3 and TRBJ2-3; 12 nucleotides match TRBD2. Germline CDR1 and CDR2: ENHRY and SYGVKD. The CDR3 spans 15 residues. V trimming: 2 bases; J trimming: 3 bases; junction bases outside the gene matches: 0.

The chain carries TRBV2 and TRBJ1-3, with no clear D. The CDR3 sequence is 13 residues long. With 5 bases removed from V and 5 bases from J, the gap between germline ends came to 10 bases. Germline CDR1 and CDR2: SNHLY and FYNNEI. CDR3 residues: CASSSRFRNTIYF. Written as DNA, the CDR3 is TGTGCCAGCAGTAGTCGCTTTAGAAACACCATATATTTT.

Worth noting for this clone: A read error may account for a junction end that differs from germline. The rearrangement uses TRBV9 and TRBJ2-7; D is uncertain. This CDR3 has 14 amino acids. CDR1 is SGDLS, CDR2 YYNGEE, per germline. The CDR3 loop reads CASSVSPTAYEQYF. CDR3 coding DNA: TGTGCTAGCAGCGTGTCACCTACAGCCTACGAGCAGTACTTC.

This chain links TRBV6-1 with TRBJ1-1; TRBD1 is a possible D gene (5 bases). The CDR3 totals 14 residues. Per germline, CDR1 MNHNS and CDR2 SASEGT. The V end lost 1 base, the J end lost 8 bases, and 14 bases lay between the germline ends. DNA of the CDR3: TGTGCCAGCAGTGAAGGAGGGGTGACGGAAGAAGCTTTCTTT. It yields the protein CASSEGGVTEEAFF.

Turning to this clone: A read error is likely, as this CDR3 ends without the conserved phenylalanine or tryptophan. The chain links TRBV5-1 to TRBJ1-3; D is unresolved. Trimming stripped 4 bases from V and 0 bases from J, with 2 bases between. The CDR3 is 12 amino acids. Looked up from germline, CDR1 is SGHRS and CDR2 is YFSETQ. The CDR3 nucleotides are TGCGCCAGCAGCCTCTCTGGAAACACCATATATGTT. Its translation is CASSLSGNTIYV.

This clone was seen more than once but under ten times. The chain links TRBV9 to TRBJ2-1; D gene unclear. This CDR3 has 13 amino acids. In germline, CDR1 is SGDLS, CDR2 YYNGEE. V dropped 0 bases and J dropped 8 bases, with 9 bases sitting between them. DNA for the CDR3: TGTGCCAGCAGCGTAGCTGAGTTTTATGAGCAGTTCTTC. Translation gives CASSVAEFYEQFF.

The V and J genes are TRBV28 and TRBJ2-7; possibly TRBD1 for D (6 bases). CDR3 length: 13 amino acids. Germline lookup yields CDR1 MDHEN and CDR2 SYDVKM. Trimming took 9 bases from V and 4 from J, leaving 16 bases between them. In DNA form, the CDR3 reads TGTGCCAGTCTACAGGGTAACATATACGAGCAGTACTTC. Protein product: CASLQGNIYEQYF.

The chain combines TRBV7-2 with TRBJ2-7; the match to TRBD1 covers 8 bases. Germline trimming cut 5 bases from V and 3 bases from J; bases unmatched to any gene: 9. The CDR3 totals 15 residues. Germline CDR1 SGHTA, CDR2 FQGNSA. The CDR3 protein is CASSPTGTGHYEQYF. CDR3 DNA sequence: TGTGCCAGCAGCCCCACCGGGACAGGCCACTACGAGCAGTACTTC.

V is TRBV5-4 and J is TRBJ1-2, with 9 bases aligning to TRBD1. The CDR3 runs 14 residues. J gave up 5 bases and V 1 base, and 3 bases lay outside the gene matches. Germline V gene sequence: CDR1 SGHNT, CDR2 YYREEE (reference sequence). CDR3 region: CASSLTGGLYGYTF. CDR3 coding DNA: TGTGCCAGCAGCTTGACAGGGGGCTTGTATGGCTACACCTTC.

This rearrangement joins TRBV5-1 to TRBJ1-1, with 9 bases that match TRBD1. With V trimmed by 7 bases and J by 4 bases, 5 bases remained unmatched. CDR3 length: 13 residues. The germline V gene encodes CDR1 SGHRS and CDR2 YFSETQ. The DNA of the CDR3 is TGCGCCAGCTCACAGACAGGGGGCACTGAAGCTTTCTTT. Amino acid sequence: CASSQTGGTEAFF.

V and J are TRBV27 and TRBJ1-2, with D possibly TRBD1 on 6 matching bases. Germline V gives CDR1 MNHEY, CDR2 SMNVEV (reference sequence). V lost 3 bases and J 6 bases, leaving 17 bases between the germline ends. There are 15 residues in the CDR3. The CDR3 nucleotides are TGTGCCAGCAGTTTCCTGACTGCAGGGGCGAATGGCTACACCTTC. This gives the protein CASSFLTAGANGYTF.

The chain couples TRBV4-1 to TRBJ1-6; D not certain. The CDR3 has 15 amino acids. The V end lost 0 bases, the J end lost 4 bases, and 7 bases lay between the germline ends. Per germline, CDR1 MGHRA and CDR2 YSYEKL. The CDR3 spells CASSQDDGYNSPLHF. CDR3 DNA: TGCGCCAGCAGCCAAGATGACGGGTATAATTCACCCCTCCACTTT.

The chain recombines TRBV7-6 with TRBJ1-4, with 11 bases matching TRBD1. The CDR3 is 15 amino acids. Germline CDR1 is SGHVS and CDR2 is FNYEAQ. The trim removed 7 bases at V and 6 bases at J, leaving 7 bases unmatched. This CDR3 is CASNNPGQGDEKLFF. As DNA, the CDR3 is TGTGCCAGCAACAATCCGGGACAGGGGGATGAAAAACTGTTTTTT.

The chain is built from TRBV7-9 and TRBJ2-7; 7 bases align to TRBD1. V lost 6 bases and J lost 3; bases outside the gene matches: 5. Germline CDR1 is SEHNR and CDR2 is FQNEAQ (reference sequence). The CDR3 extends over 13 amino acids. CDR3 bases: TGTGCCAGCAGGCCCGGGACAGACTACGAGCAGTACTTC. Translation gives CASRPGTDYEQYF.

The V and J genes are TRBV9 and TRBJ1-2; TRBD1 might be the D (6 bases). CDR1 is SGDLS and CDR2 is YYNGEE in the germline V gene. The CDR3 is 14 residues long. Trimming took 3 bases from V and 5 from J, leaving 14 bases between them. DNA of the CDR3: TGTGCCAGCAGCGAGAGGACAGAAAGTTATGGCTACACCTTC. Translation: CASSERTESYGYTF.

This chain connects TRBV29-1 to TRBJ2-1; D gene unclear. Trimming pared 6 bases from V and 0 bases from J, leaving 15 bases between. The CDR3 extends over 15 amino acids. Germline V CDR1 and CDR2: SQVTM, ANQGSEA. The CDR3 region is CSVQWADLSYNEQFF. CDR3 in DNA: TGCAGCGTGCAATGGGCGGACCTCTCCTACAATGAGCAGTTCTTC.

The gene calls are TRBV20-1 and TRBJ2-1; perhaps TRBD2 as D (5 bases). Germline V lookup: CDR1 DFQATT, CDR2 SNEGSKA (reference sequence). Trimming cost V 6 bases and J 7 bases, with 10 bases left between them. The CDR3 is made up of 11 amino acids. CDR3 coding DNA: TGCAGTGCAGCCGGGGATAATGAGCAGTTCTTC. Translated, it gives CSAAGDNEQFF.

The J gene is TRBJ1-2, the V gene TRBV4-1; D call uncertain. CDR3 length equals 14 residues. Per germline, CDR1 MGHRA and CDR2 YSYEKL. The V end was cut by 3 bases, the J end by 3 bases, with 11 bases between. The CDR3: CASSHFGRDYGYTF. CDR3 nucleotide sequence: TGCGCCAGCAGCCACTTCGGGAGGGACTATGGCTACACCTTC.